The T cell receptor beta chain described here comes from a study of technical replicates of blood from a handful of donors (dated by TCRdb to 2016 to 2017). Library preparation used the immunoSEQ multiplex PCR assay. In TCRdb, the immuneACCESS table is reduced to in-frame sequences with V and J assigned. These tables do not hold every clone; where another copy was compared, an unresolved V gene accounts for under half, and the others remain unexplained. This sample holds 70,000 to 95,000 clones; around 97% were observed only once. The top ten clonotypes cover almost 0.3% of the sample. As regards this clone: Its antigen is currently not known. No base qualities exist here, and no much larger clone lies one base off it.

CDR1 GTSNPN and CDR2 SVGIG were looked up in the germline V gene (reference sequence). Counted from cysteine to phenylalanine, this CDR3 has 16 amino acids. Only the CDR3 DNA is retained, 48 bases long and in frame from the first base. Trimming leaves V shorter by 5 bases and J shorter by 0 bases, with the junction holding 9 bases beyond the gene matches. The TCR originated in a human donor in good health. The sequenced sample was T cells isolated from PBMCs. The chain was built from TRBV30 and TRBJ2-5; 10 middle bases align to TRBD2. The CDR3 protein sequence reads: CAWGDPGLAYQETQYF. The DNA sequence reads TGTGCCTGGGGGGATCCGGGACTAGCGTACCAAGAGACCCAGTACTTC.